This T cell receptor beta chain emerged from a study of T cell changes during pregnancy in multiple sclerosis. Germline V lookup: CDR1 LNHDA, CDR2 SQIVND (reference sequence). Trimming at V came to 9 bases and at J to 7 bases, leaving 9 bases not matched to a gene. The CDR3 is made up of 14 amino acids. Sequencing used immunoSEQ multiplex PCR; TCRdb keeps in-frame clones, though not all of them. This table holds under 55,000 clones, 92% found once. The starting material was CD4+ T cells from peripheral blood mononuclear cells, obtained in the third trimester of pregnancy. The V gene is TRBV19, the J gene TRBJ1-6, with 7 bases identical to TRBD1. This receptor was identified in a female donor with multiple sclerosis, enrolled in a pregnancy study. The CDR3, as DNA: TGTGCCAGCTTACCCAGGGGGAGGAATTCACCCCTCCACTTT. This encodes CASLPRGRNSPLHF.